This TCR beta chain came from a study of tumor-infiltrating lymphocytes in oesophageal squamous cell carcinoma. Each CDR3 protein is one row after TCRdb ran MiXCR on the PCR reads. The repertoire holds approximately 11,000 distinct CDR3 sequences, with around three fifths as singletons. This CDR3 is built from 16 residues. Germline CDR1 is KGHSH and CDR2 is LQKENI. This clonotype was seen a handful of times. The source of this sequence is a male donor with esophageal squamous cell carcinoma. The specimen sequenced was esophageal tumor tissue. The chain is built from TRBV18 and TRBJ2-4; 7 bases map to TRBD2. The J call may be faulty, since TRBJ2-7 better matches the DNA end. The CDR3 here is CASSVRLADTFYEQYF. The DNA of the CDR3 is TGTGCCAGCTCAGTAAGACTAGCTGATACCTTTTACGAGCAGTACTTC.